The following is a T cell receptor (beta chain) sequence with its context. The TCR cDNA carried a universal primer site and UMIs from 5'RACE template switching. TCRdb re-derived calls from the 5' RACE reads in MiXCR, one entry per CDR3 protein. The sample lists around 590,000 distinct CDR3 sequences, about 12% occurring once. These data are taken from a study of T cells after yellow fever vaccination. Sequencing used PBMCs, obtained on the day of the yellow fever booster vaccination. The TCR originated in a man aged 30-40 years who received the YFV17D yellow fever vaccine.

The chain's CDR3 is CASSLFLGVTGELFF. The DNA for the CDR3 is TGTGCCAGCAGTTTATTCCTTGGGGTCACCGGGGAGCTGTTTTTT. V is TRBV7-8 and J is TRBJ2-2; D is uncertain. The germline V and J ends were trimmed by 6 bases and 4 bases, with 15 bases remaining between them. The CDR3 sequence is 15 residues long. Germline CDR1 and CDR2: SGHVS and FQNEAQ.